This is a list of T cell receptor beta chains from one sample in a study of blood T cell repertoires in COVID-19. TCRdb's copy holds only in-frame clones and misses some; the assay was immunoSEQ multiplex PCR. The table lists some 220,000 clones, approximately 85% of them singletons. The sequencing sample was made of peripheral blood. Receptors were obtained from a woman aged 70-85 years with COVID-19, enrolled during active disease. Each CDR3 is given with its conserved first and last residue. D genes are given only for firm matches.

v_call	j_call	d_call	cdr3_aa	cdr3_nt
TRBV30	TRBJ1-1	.	CARLWNTEAFF	TGTGCCCGTTTGTGGAACACTGAAGCTTTCTTT
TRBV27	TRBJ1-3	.	CASSWRGVSGNTIYF	TGTGCCAGCAGTTGGCGGGGGGTTTCTGGAAACACCATATATTTT
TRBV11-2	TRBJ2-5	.	CASSAEETQYF	TGTGCCAGCAGCGCGGAGGAGACCCAGTACTTC
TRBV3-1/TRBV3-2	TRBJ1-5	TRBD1	CASSHSTGGSSNQPQHF	TGTGCCAGCAGCCACTCTACAGGGGGCTCTAGCAATCAGCCCCAGCATTTT
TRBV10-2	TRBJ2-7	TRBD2	CASSRGGTHSYEQYF	TGCGCCAGCAGCCGGGGAGGGACTCACTCCTACGAGCAGTACTTC
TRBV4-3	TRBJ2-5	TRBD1	CASSLTGGGETQYF	TGCGCCAGCAGCCTGACAGGGGGAGGGGAGACCCAGTACTTC
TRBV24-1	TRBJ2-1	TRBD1	CATSDSRTGGNEQFF	TGTGCCACCAGTGACTCTCGGACAGGTGGGAATGAGCAGTTCTTC
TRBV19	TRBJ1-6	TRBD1	CASSILQGRNSPLHF	TGTGCCAGTAGTATTTTACAGGGGAGGAATTCACCCCTCCACTTT
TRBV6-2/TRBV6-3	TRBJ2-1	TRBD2	CASSYRAGGSNEQFF	TGTGCCAGCAGTTACAGAGCGGGAGGGTCCAATGAGCAGTTCTTC
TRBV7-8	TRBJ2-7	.	CASSLESAAGYEQYF	TGTGCCAGCAGCTTAGAGTCAGCGGCGGGCTACGAGCAGTACTTC
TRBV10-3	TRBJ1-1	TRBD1	CATGQGINTEAFF	TGTGCCACCGGACAGGGGATAAACACTGAAGCTTTCTTT
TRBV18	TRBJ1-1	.	CASSPLRDSGTEAFF	TGTGCCAGCTCACCCCTCCGGGATAGCGGCACTGAAGCTTTCTTT
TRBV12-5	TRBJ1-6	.	CASGQNSPLHF	TGTGCTAGTGGCCAAAATTCACCCCTCCACTTT
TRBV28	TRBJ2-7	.	CASSLTLGAGEQYF	TGTGCCAGCAGTTTAACCCTGGGAGCCGGGGAGCAGTACTTC
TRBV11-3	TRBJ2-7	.	CASSLAPQYEQYF	TGTGCCAGCAGCTTAGCACCCCAGTACGAGCAGTACTTC
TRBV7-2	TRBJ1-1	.	CASSLGRLGSNTEAFF	TGTGCCAGCAGCTTAGGGAGGTTGGGGTCGAACACTGAAGCTTTCTTT
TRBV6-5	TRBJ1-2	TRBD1	CASSSGTGMGYTF	TGTGCCAGCAGTTCCGGGACAGGGATGGGCTACACCTTC
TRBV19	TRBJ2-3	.	CASIDLSTDTQYF	TGTGCCAGTATTGACTTAAGCACAGATACGCAGTATTTT
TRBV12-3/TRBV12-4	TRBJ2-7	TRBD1	CASSRGQNYEQYF	TGTGCCAGCAGCCGGGGACAGAACTACGAGCAGTACTTC
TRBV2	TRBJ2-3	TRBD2	CASSPGLADTDTQYF	TGTGCCAGCAGTCCGGGACTAGCGGACACAGATACGCAGTATTTT
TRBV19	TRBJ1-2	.	CASSTLIEVGGYTF	TGTGCCAGTAGTACGCTAATTGAGGTTGGCGGCTACACCTTC
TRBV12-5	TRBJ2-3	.	CASGLVPSGYTQYF	TGTGCTAGTGGTTTGGTACCCAGTGGTTATACGCAGTATTTT